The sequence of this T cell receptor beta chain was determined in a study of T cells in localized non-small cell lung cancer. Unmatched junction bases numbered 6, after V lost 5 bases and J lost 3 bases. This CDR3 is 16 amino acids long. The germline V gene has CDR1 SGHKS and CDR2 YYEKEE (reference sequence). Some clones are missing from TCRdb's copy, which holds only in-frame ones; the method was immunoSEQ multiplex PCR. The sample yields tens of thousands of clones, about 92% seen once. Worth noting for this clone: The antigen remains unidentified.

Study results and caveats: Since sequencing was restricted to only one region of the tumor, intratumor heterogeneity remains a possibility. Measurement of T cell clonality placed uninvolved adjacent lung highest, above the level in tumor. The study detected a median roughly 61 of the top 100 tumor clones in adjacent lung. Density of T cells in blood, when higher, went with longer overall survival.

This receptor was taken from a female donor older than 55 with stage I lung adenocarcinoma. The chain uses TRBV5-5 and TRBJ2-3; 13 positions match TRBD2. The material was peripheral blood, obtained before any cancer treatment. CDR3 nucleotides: TGTGCCAGCAGAAGGGGACTAGCGGGGATGACAGATACGCAGTATTTT. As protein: CASRRGLAGMTDTQYF.